This TCR beta chain derives from a study of blood T cells in healthy people across ages. CDR3 size: 17 residues. Germline V gives CDR1 SGHRS, CDR2 YFSETQ. Trimming pared 0 bases from V and 6 bases from J, leaving 16 bases between. This clonotype was seen a handful of times. What it recognizes is unknown. Overall study results and limits: Among long-lived donors, naive CD4+ cells were more numerous and diversity higher than in aged donors.

Through a sample-barcoded 5' primer and a J-beta primer mix, a second PCR was run for roughly 6 to 11 cycles. The template-switch adaptor, which had 12 random nucleotides, put a tag on each cDNA molecule. TCRdb called the 5' RACE reads again in MiXCR, with one record for every CDR3 protein. This sample has some 710,000 distinct CDR3 sequences, with about 20% found just once. Sequences were obtained from blood. The chain carries TRBV5-1 and TRBJ1-6; D unclear. This TCR was sampled from an older man in good health. CDR3 sequence (DNA): TGCGCCAGCAGCTTGGACGGAAGGGTCATTGCTAATTCACCCCTCCACTTT. Translated, it gives CASSLDGRVIANSPLHF.